This TCR beta chain emerged from a study of blood T cells in healthy people across ages (dated by TCRdb to about 2015). About the full investigation: In model experiments, roughly one uniquely barcoded TCR beta cDNA molecule per two T cells was captured by template switching. Age-related changes in TCR beta repertoire diversity were measured in the study by deep sequencing normalized with unique cDNA molecular identifiers. The donors were divided into four age groups: young (average around 16 years), middle-aged (under 40), aged (under 70) and long-lived (approximately 74). To avoid experimental bias, donors of different ages were spread randomly across the sequencing lanes. Two additional independent replicas of 1 million unique cDNA reads from the same blood draw were analyzed for two donors (one aged 18 to 30 and one aged 80 or older).

V gives up 5 bases and J gives up 2 bases, and the segment between their germline ends measures 19 bases. Inclusive of the bounding cysteine and phenylalanine, the CDR3 is 17 residues long. Just the 51-base CDR3 DNA is kept, in frame starting at base 1. CDR1 and CDR2 (MNHNS, SASEGT) derive from the germline V gene. Study-wide findings and limitations: Bulk unsorted PBMC profiling prevented conclusive comparison of naive and antigen-experienced compartments. Observed TCR beta diversity correlated strongly with the percentage of naive T cells measured by flow cytometry. Because the CMV infection status of the donors was unknown, age-related changes in expanded clonotypes may potentially have been confounded. As age increased, observed TCR beta diversity per million T cells dropped in a roughly linear way, and a significant reduction was already evident by age approximately 40. Compared with the aged group, more naive CD4+ T cells, fewer expanded clones and increased TCR diversity were shown by the long-lived group, suggesting age selection. Total diversity estimates from one million sequenced T cells were considered lower bounds and underestimates.

The roughly 39 donors, aged about 6 to 100 years, were systemically healthy Caucasian individuals from Russia. Each donor gave ten milliliters of peripheral blood, collected into EDTA-treated Vacutainer tubes. Ficoll-Paque density-gradient centrifugation was used to isolate PBMCs, with at least 6.5 million obtained per sample. Trizol reagent was used to extract total RNA from the PBMCs, yielding at least 5.5 micrograms per sample. For every donor, an aliquot of PBMCs went through flow cytometry to measure the percentages of naive CD45RAhigh/CD27high T cells. Libraries came from 5' RACE. TCRdb lists the instrument as Illumina HiSeq 2500. The second PCR ran for roughly 7 to 12 cycles and used a J-beta primer mix along with a sample-barcoded 5' primer. Each TCR beta cDNA molecule received a unique molecular identifier from a template-switch 5' adaptor carrying 12 random nucleotides. Each sample yielded at least 2.5 million CDR3-containing paired-end reads. The Mint cDNA synthesis kit, primed by a TRBC-specific oligonucleotide, was used to synthesize first-strand cDNA from all RNA. Following uracil-DNA glycosylase treatment, a first 18-cycle PCR with universal primers M1SS and BC2_uni_R was performed on all cDNA. As for how the authors treated the data: For normalization, 1 million high-quality reads, each with a distinct molecular identifier, were randomly selected from each sample. Instead of being binned into consensus sequences, reads with shared molecular identifiers were discarded. MiTCR, with a Q25 quality threshold and the strictest error-elimination algorithm, was used for CDR3 identification, clonotype clustering and error correction. A nonparametric unseen species model with Euler transformation was used to estimate a lower bound on total TCR beta diversity. TCRdb reworked the public reads: Q25 trimming with fastp, MiXCR clone assembly, productive beta chains retained. Records with the same CDR3 protein are collapsed into one entry carrying the most frequent genes and DNA. The V and J calls follow TCRdb's processing rather than the paper's. This sample is represented by 1.5 million or so distinct CDR3 sequences; 35% to 45% of them were singletons. The ten largest clones capture more than 4% of the sample.

This clonotype has only a few counts. Its antigen specificity is not known. Base qualities are not at hand, and no much larger clone is one base apart. Material: blood. The V and J genes are TRBV6-1 and TRBJ2-1; D gene: possibly TRBD2, on 6 matching bases. This sequence was found in a woman under 30 in good health. The CDR3 protein sequence reads: CASSLVSLASTYNEQFF. The DNA is as follows: TGTGCCAGCAGTCTAGTGAGCCTAGCGTCAACCTACAATGAGCAGTTCTTC.